These 21 T cell receptor beta chains were sequenced from one sample in a study of T cells expressing NK-cell markers. TCRdb re-called the 5' RACE reads and catalogs CDR3 proteins one per entry, DNA excluded. The sample's table shows some 460,000 distinct CDR3 sequences. The sample comprised blood T cells: a sorted CD56 or NKG2C T cell subset, CD4+ or CD8+ T cells, or bulk PBMC T cells (not recorded which). The receptor set was obtained from a woman aged 50 to 60 in good health.

The chain recombines TRBV12-3 or TRBV12-4 with TRBJ1-5; as DNA is missing, the TRBD1 call by TCRdb cannot be tested. The CDR3 extends over 16 amino acids. The CDR3 region is CASSPMTGVGNQPQHF.

The chain carries TRBV15 and TRBJ1-3. Germline assignment: CDR1 LNHNV and CDR2 YYDKDF (reference sequence). This CDR3 is built from 15 residues. This CDR3 is CATSRDPGRGNTIYF. Full variable domain (outside the CDR3, taken from reference TRBV15 and TRBJ1-3): DAMVIQNPRYQVTQFGKPVTLSCSQTLNHNVMYWYQQKSSQAPKLLFHYYDKDFNNEADTPDNFQSRRPNTSFCFLDIRSPGLGDTAMYLCATSRDPGRGNTIYFGEGSWLTVV.

This chain joins TRBV20-1 and TRBJ2-1. Germline assignment: CDR1 DFQATT and CDR2 SNEGSKA (reference sequence). The length of the CDR3 is 12 residues. CDR3 amino acids: CSARFSYNEQFF.

This chain uses TRBV11-3 with TRBJ2-1; TCRdb proposes TRBD2, but this gene call is untestable without DNA. This CDR3 contains 17 residues. The V gene's germline CDR1 is SGHNT and CDR2 YENEEA. CDR3 region: CASSKHLSGRGYNEQFF.

The chain recombines TRBV3-1 with TRBJ2-1. The CDR3 runs 13 residues. Germline V gene sequence: CDR1 LGHDT, CDR2 YNNKEL (reference sequence). CDR3 protein: CASSSPLRNEQFF.

The chain has TRBV4-1 and TRBJ2-2; TCRdb gives TRBD2 as the D gene, but with no DNA this cannot be confirmed. The CDR3 contains 18 residues. CDR1 is MGHRA and CDR2 is YSYEKL in the germline V gene. CDR3 region: CASSQRTSGRARGGELFF.

CDR3 in amino acids: CASSQVRQGAVNEQFF. The gene calls are TRBV4-1 and TRBJ2-1; TCRdb gives TRBD1 as the D gene, but with no DNA this cannot be confirmed. This CDR3 contains 16 residues. Germline CDR1 is MGHRA and CDR2 is YSYEKL.

The chain combines TRBV6-1 with TRBJ2-1; with no DNA, the TCRdb D assignment of TRBD1 cannot be verified. This CDR3 contains 15 residues. Per the germline V gene, CDR1 is MNHNS and CDR2 is SASEGT. The CDR3 spells CASSRGAGIHNEQFF.

V gene TRBV5-1 combines with J gene TRBJ1-3; TCRdb names TRBD1, which stays unverified in the absence of DNA. Germline CDR1 is SGHRS and CDR2 is YFSETQ. CDR3 size: 16 residues. CDR3 sequence: CASSLDAGASGNTIYF.

The rearrangement links TRBV10-3 to TRBJ2-2; TCRdb gives TRBD1 as the D gene, but with no DNA this cannot be confirmed. CDR3 length: 16 amino acids. The V gene's germline CDR1 is ENHRY and CDR2 SYGVKD. CDR3 in amino acids: CATGARDSAFPGELFF.

The chain combines TRBV11-2 with TRBJ2-1; TCRdb proposes TRBD2, but this gene call is untestable without DNA. CDR1 and CDR2 from the germline V gene are SGHAT and FQNNGV. CDR3 length: 15 amino acids. The chain's CDR3 is CASSLYAGIYNEQFF.

The V and J genes are TRBV20-1 and TRBJ1-1; without DNA, the TCRdb call of TRBD1 cannot be checked. The length of the CDR3 is 12 residues. CDR1 is DFQATT, CDR2 SNEGSKA, per germline (reference sequence). This chain's CDR3 is CSARSGDREAFF.

The V gene is TRBV20-1, the J gene TRBJ1-1. In germline, CDR1 is DFQATT, CDR2 SNEGSKA (reference sequence). This CDR3 is 15 amino acids long. The CDR3 sequence: CSARDAERANTEAFF.

The chain employs TRBV4-1 and TRBJ2-1; absent DNA, TCRdb's TRBD2 call cannot be checked. The CDR3 sequence is 16 residues long. Germline V lookup: CDR1 MGHRA, CDR2 YSYEKL. CDR3 in amino acids: CASSPPAGLAEMKQFF.

The chain is built from TRBV4-1 and TRBJ2-7; TCRdb proposes TRBD2, but this gene call is untestable without DNA. The CDR3 is 16 residues long. CDR1 is MGHRA, CDR2 YSYEKL, per germline. CDR3 region: CASSLSPLADPYEQYF.

The chain has TRBV20-1 and TRBJ2-1; TCRdb selects TRBD1, and the lack of DNA leaves this call unchecked. The CDR3 runs 13 residues. Germline CDR1 and CDR2: DFQATT and SNEGSKA (reference sequence). The CDR3 reads CSASPRGRREQFF.

This sequence joins TRBV10-3 and TRBJ2-3; absent DNA, TCRdb's TRBD2 call cannot be checked. Germline CDR1 is ENHRY and CDR2 is SYGVKD. CDR3 length equals 19 residues. The chain's CDR3 is CAISDPGTSGSLSTDTQYF.

V usage is TRBV24-1 and J usage is TRBJ2-3; TCRdb selects TRBD2, and the lack of DNA leaves this call unchecked. The length of the CDR3 is 16 residues. Looked up from germline, CDR1 is KGHDR and CDR2 is SFDVKD. The CDR3 here is CATSGSGRALRDTQYF.

The genes are TRBV12-3 or TRBV12-4 and TRBJ1-1. The CDR3 is 15 amino acids. CDR3 protein: CASSLARGVGTEAFF.

The chain employs TRBV7-2 and TRBJ2-1; TCRdb proposes TRBD2, but this gene call is untestable without DNA. The CDR3 has 14 amino acids. Germline CDR1 and CDR2: SGHTA and FQGNSA. The CDR3: CASSFSTSIEKQFF. The full variable domain, in which reference TRBV7-2 and TRBJ2-1 provide the parts outside the CDR3, is GAGVSQSPSNKVTEKGKDVELRCDPISGHTALYWYRQSLGQGLEFLIYFQGNSAPDKSGLPSDRFSAERTGGSVSTLTIQRTQQEDSAVYLCASSFSTSIEKQFFGPGTRLTVL.

The chain couples TRBV29-1 to TRBJ1-1. Germline V CDR1 and CDR2: SQVTM, ANQGSEA. The CDR3 loop spans 13 amino acids. This CDR3 reads CSARTQRNTEAFF.